The source of this TCR beta chain is a study of blood T cells in healthy people across ages. Study results and caveats: The study could not conclusively compare naive and antigen-experienced cells, given its unsorted PBMCs. Correlation between TCR beta diversity and naive T cell percentage was strong.

The authors ran a second PCR of about 7 to 11 cycles using a sample-barcoded 5' primer and a J-beta primer mix. From the 5' RACE reads, TCRdb called clonotypes with MiXCR, one entry per CDR3 protein. The sample consists of roughly 1.5 million distinct CDR3 sequences, 42% of them appearing once. This clonotype was seen only once. The antigen remains undetermined. Donors each provided roughly 11 milliliters of peripheral blood. This receptor was taken from a woman aged 18-29 years in good health. The sample was blood.

CDR3 coding DNA: TGCAGTGCTAGGTGGGGGAGCTCCTACAATGAGCAGTTCTTC. Translated, it gives CSARWGSSYNEQFF. V is TRBV20-1 and J is TRBJ2-1; TRBD1 or TRBD2 may be the D gene (5 bases each). Germline V gene lookup returns CDR1 DFQATT and CDR2 SNEGSKA (reference sequence). Deletions cut 3 bases from V and 0 bases from J, with 9 bases between. This CDR3 is built from 14 residues.